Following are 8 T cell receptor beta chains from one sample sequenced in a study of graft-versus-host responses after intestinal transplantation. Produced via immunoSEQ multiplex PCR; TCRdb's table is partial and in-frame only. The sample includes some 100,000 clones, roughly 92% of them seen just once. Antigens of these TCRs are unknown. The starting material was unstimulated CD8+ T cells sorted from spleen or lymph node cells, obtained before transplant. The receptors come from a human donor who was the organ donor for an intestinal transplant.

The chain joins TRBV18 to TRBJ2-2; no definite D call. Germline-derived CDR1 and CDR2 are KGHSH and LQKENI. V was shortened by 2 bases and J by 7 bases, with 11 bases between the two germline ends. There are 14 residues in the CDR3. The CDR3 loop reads CASSPIKALGELFF. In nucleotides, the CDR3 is TGTGCCAGCTCACCAATTAAAGCTCTCGGGGAGCTGTTTTTT. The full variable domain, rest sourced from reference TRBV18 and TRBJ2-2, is NAGVMQNPRHLVRRRGQEARLRCSPMKGHSHVYWYRQLPEEGLKFMVYLQKENIIDESGMPKERFSAEFPKEGPSILRIQQVVRGDSAAYFCASSPIKALGELFFGEGSRLTVL.

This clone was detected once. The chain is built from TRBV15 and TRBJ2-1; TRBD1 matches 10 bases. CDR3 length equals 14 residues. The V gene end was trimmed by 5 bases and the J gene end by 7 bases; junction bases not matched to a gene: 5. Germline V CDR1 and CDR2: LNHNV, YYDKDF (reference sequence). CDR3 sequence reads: CATSGTGVRNEQFF. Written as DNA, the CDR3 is TGTGCCACCAGCGGGACAGGGGTTCGAAATGAGCAGTTCTTC.

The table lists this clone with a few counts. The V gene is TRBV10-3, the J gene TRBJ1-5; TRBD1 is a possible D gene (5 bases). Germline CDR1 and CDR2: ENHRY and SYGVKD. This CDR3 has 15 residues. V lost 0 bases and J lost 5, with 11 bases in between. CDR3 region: CAISESRGFHQPQHF. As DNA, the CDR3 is TGTGCCATCAGTGAGTCGCGGGGGTTCCATCAGCCCCAGCATTTT.

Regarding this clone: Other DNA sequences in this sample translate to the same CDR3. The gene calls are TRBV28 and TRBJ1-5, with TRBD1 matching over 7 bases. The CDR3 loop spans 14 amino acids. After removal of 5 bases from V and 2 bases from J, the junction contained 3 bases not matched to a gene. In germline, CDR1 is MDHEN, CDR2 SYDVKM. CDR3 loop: CASSLRGGNQPQHF. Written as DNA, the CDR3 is TGTGCCAGCAGTCTCAGGGGGGGCAATCAGCCCCAGCATTTT. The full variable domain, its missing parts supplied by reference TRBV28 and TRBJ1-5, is DVKVTQSSRYLVKRTGEKVFLECVQDMDHENMFWYRQDPGLGLRLIYFSYDVKMKEKGDIPEGYSVSREKKERFSLILESASTNQTSMYLCASSLRGGNQPQHFGDGTRLSIL.

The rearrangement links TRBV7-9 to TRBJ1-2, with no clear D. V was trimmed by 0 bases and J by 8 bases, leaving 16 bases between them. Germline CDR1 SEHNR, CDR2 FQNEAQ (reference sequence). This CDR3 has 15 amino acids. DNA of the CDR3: TGTGCCAGCAGCTTAGCCCCACCAGAGGTTAAAGGCTACACCTTC. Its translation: CASSLAPPEVKGYTF.

The CDR3 spells CASIGGQVGNTIYF. The CDR3 DNA sequence: TGCGCCAGCATCGGCGGACAAGTCGGAAACACCATATATTTT. The gene calls are TRBV10-2 and TRBJ1-3, with D possibly matching TRBD1 (5 bases). V lost 7 bases, J lost 4 bases, and 14 bases lay in between. Germline values: CDR1 WSHSY, CDR2 SAAADI. The CDR3 loop spans 14 amino acids.

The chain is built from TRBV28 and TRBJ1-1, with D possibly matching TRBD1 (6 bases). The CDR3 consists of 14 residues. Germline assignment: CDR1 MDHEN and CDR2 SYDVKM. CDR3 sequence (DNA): TGTTCAAGCCGACCGGGACACGGGAACACTGAAGCTTTCTTT. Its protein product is CSSRPGHGNTEAFF.

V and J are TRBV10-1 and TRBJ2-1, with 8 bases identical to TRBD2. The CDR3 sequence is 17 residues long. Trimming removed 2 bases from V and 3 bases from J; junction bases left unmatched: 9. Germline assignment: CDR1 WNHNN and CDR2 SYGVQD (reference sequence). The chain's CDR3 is CASSEGLAGDLYNEQFF. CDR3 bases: TGCGCCAGCAGTGAGGGGCTAGCGGGCGACCTCTACAATGAGCAGTTCTTC.